Included here is one T cell receptor beta chain sequence, with context. Its specificity is not known. The data were produced by immunoSEQ multiplex PCR, yet TCRdb's version contains in-frame clones alone and is incomplete. Among about 94,000 clones listed, around 90% were seen once. The cohort excluded patients with autoimmune disease history or systemic immunosuppression. The sample belongs to a study of OX40 agonist ivuxolimab in advanced cancers. Study observations and caveats: More expanded clones were seen, on average, in CD8+ T cells than in CD4+.

V dropped 4 bases and J dropped 4 bases, with 5 bases sitting between them. The length of the CDR3 is 11 residues. Germline lookup yields CDR1 GTSNPN and CDR2 SVGIG (reference sequence). The chain links TRBV30 to TRBJ1-3; D uncertain. The TCR was taken from an adult with an advanced solid tumor such as melanoma, head and neck, liver or kidney cancer. The material was CD4+ or CD8+ T cells sorted from blood, obtained in a trial of the OX40 agonist ivuxolimab. CDR3 loop: CAWTTGNTIYF. The CDR3 DNA reads TGTGCCTGGACAACAGGAAACACCATATATTTT.